This TCR beta chain was identified during a study of blood T cell repertoires in COVID-19. At the level of the study: Sources were T cells, B-cell-depleted T cells, or PBMCs; the material itself was cDNA or gDNA.

A single count supports this clone. Deletions cut 1 base from V and 8 bases from J, with 11 bases between. Germline-derived CDR1 and CDR2 are SGHTA and FQGNSA. The CDR3 runs 13 residues. The method was immunoSEQ multiplex PCR; TCRdb's version includes in-frame clones alone and lacks a portion of them. The table has under 350,000 clones, around 85% seen once. This sequence originates from a woman aged 40-49 years with acute COVID-19. Sequencing was carried out using PBMCs or T cells enriched from blood (not recorded which). The chain uses TRBV7-2 and TRBJ1-2; a possible D gene is TRBD1 (5 bases). In DNA, the CDR3 is TGTGCCAGCAGCTTAGGTCAGGGTAGGGGCTACACCTTC. Protein product: CASSLGQGRGYTF.